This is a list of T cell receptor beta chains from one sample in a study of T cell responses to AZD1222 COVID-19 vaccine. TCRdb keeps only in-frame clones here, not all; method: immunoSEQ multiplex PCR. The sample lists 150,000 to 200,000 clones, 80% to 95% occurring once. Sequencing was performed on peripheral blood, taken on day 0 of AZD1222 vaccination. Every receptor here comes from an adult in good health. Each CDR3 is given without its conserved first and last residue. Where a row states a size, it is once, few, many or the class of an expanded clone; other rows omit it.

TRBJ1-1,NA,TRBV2,ASSGRLELEAF
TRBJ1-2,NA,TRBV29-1,SDRRRRGGYT
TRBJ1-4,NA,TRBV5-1,ASRGGASNEKLF
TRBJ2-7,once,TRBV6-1,ASSEARLAGTSYEQY
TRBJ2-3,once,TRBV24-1,ATRDSGTDTQY
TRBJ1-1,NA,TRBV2,ASSEVTGTGWKAF
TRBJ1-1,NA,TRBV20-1,SAKRGTEAF
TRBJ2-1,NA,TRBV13,ASSQGQGWINEQF
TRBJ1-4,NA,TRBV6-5,ASGRRTNEKLF
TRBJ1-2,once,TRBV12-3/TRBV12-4,ASRLEQGGGYT
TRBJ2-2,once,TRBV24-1,ATSDVGRGATGELF
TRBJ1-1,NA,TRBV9,ASSGQGVGTEAF
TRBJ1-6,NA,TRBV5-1,ASSGGRDHSPLH
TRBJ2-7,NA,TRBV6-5,ASSYWASGRAYEQY
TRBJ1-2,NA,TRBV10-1,ASSADRAYGYT
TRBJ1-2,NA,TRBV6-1,ASSEGTTGYGYT
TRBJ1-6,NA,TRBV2,ASSPGYNSPLH
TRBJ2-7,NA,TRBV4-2,ASSQEEAGTDYSYEQY
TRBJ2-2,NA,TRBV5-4,ASSLGGLALRGGELF
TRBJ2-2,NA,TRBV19,ASSKSRVDFNTGELF
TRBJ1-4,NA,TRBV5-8,ASSFRGAGEKLF
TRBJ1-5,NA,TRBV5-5,ASSLGHLSNQPQH
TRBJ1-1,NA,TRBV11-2,ASSSQAGTEAF
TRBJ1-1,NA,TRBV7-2,ASSLTGQENTEAF
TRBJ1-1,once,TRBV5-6,ASSLGYRLLNTEAF
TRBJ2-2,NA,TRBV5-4,ASRALAATGELF
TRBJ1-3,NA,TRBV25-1,ASSGLTGGNTIY
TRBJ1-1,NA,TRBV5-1,ASSLRQGGALAEAF
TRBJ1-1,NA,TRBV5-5,ASSPRGLVGTEAF
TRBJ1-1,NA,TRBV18,ASSPGQGGRWTEAF
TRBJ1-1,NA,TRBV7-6,ASSLGIGGMNTEAF
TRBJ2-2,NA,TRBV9,ASSYLGTQNTGELF
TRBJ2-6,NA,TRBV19,ASSIAGSGANVLT
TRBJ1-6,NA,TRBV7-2,ASSSRQGYSPLH
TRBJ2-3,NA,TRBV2,ASSESKGTQY
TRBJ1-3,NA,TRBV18,ASSPTTGGNTIY
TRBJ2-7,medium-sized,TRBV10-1,ASSPNSYEQY
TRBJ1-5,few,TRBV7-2,ASSLGQISNQPQH
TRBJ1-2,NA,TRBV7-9,ASSGTGANYGYT
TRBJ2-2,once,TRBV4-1,ASSKSRETTGELF
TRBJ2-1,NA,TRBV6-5,ASSLSGNNEQF
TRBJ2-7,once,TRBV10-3,AISESIGEQY
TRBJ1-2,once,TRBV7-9,ASSLAERGVNYGYT
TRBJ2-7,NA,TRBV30,AWSVGNEQY
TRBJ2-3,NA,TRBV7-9,ASSFLGGQAPDTQY
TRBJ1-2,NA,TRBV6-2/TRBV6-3,ASSRQSTLSGYT
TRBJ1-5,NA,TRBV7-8,ASSLTGVKAQH
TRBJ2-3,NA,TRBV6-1,ASSATRASSRTDTQY
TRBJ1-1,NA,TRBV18,ASSPNPRVSTQLQNGEAF
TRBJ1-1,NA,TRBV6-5,ASTGRMNTEAF
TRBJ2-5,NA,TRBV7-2,ASSFSGGGIYETQY
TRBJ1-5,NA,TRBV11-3,ASSLTGGSRRRNQPQH
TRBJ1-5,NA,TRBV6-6,ASSSYNQPQH
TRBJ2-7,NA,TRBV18,ASSLGISYEQY
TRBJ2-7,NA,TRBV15,ATTPNVGSSYEQY